This TCR beta chain is drawn from a study of blood T cells in healthy people across ages. Study-wide points: Estimated diversity across one million T cells was deemed an underestimate.

The authors ran a second PCR of 7 to 11 cycles using a sample-barcoded 5' primer and a J-beta primer mix. TCRdb reprocessed the 5' RACE reads with MiXCR, giving one entry per CDR3 protein. The data contain 730,000 or so distinct CDR3 sequences, about 40% of them singletons. This clonotype was counted ten times or more. Its cognate antigen is unknown. No fewer than 6.5 million PBMCs went into each sample. Germline V gives CDR1 SGHTA, CDR2 FQGNSA. The CDR3 has 18 residues. Trimming took 0 bases from V and 1 from J, leaving 18 bases between them. The chain employs TRBV7-2 and TRBJ2-5; weak D call: TRBD1 (6 bases). Sample: blood. The clonotype originates from a woman in her fifties or sixties in good health. CDR3 DNA: TGTGCCAGCAGCTTAGCGGTGGGGGCAGGGCCCCTCCAAGAGACCCAGTACTTC. Translation gives CASSLAVGAGPLQETQYF.